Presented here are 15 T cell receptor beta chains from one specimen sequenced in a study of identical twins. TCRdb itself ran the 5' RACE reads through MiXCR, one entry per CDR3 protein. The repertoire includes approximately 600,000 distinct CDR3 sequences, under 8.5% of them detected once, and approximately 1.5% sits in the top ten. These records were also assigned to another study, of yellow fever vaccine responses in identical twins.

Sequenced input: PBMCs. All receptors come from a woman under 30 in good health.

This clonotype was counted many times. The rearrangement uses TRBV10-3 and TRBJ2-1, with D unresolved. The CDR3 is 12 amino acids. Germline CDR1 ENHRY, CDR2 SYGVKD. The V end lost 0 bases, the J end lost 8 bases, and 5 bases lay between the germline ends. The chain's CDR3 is CAISESTDEQFF. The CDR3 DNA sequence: TGTGCCATCAGTGAGTCGACGGATGAGCAGTTCTTC.

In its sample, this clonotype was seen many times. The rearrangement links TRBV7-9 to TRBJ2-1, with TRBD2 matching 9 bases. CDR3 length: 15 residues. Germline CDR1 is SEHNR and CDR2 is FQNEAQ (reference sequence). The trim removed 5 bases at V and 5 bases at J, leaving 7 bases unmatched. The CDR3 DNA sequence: TGTGCCAGCAGCCCCCAGACTAGCGGAGACAATGAGCAGTTCTTC. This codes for CASSPQTSGDNEQFF.

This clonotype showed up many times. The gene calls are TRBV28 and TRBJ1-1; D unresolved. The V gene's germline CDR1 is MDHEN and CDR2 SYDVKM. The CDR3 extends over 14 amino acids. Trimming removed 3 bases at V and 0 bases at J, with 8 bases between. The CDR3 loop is CASSFRWMNTEAFF. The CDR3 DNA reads TGTGCCAGCAGTTTCAGATGGATGAACACTGAAGCTTTCTTT.

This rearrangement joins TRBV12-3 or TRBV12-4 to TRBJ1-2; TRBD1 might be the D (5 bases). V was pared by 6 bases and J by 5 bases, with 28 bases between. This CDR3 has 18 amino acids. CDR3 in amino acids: CASSTGIRFREVGYGYTF. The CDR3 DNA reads TGTGCCAGCAGCACAGGAATCAGATTTCGGGAGGTTGGGTATGGCTACACCTTC.

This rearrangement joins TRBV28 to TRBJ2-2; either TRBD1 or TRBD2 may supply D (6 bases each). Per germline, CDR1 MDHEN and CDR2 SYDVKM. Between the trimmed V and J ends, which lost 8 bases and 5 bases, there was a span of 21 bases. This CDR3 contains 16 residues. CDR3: CASAPRGARVTGELFF. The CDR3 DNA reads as TGTGCCAGCGCCCCAAGGGGGGCGCGGGTGACCGGGGAGCTGTTTTTT. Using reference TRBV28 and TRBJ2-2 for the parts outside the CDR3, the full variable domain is DVKVTQSSRYLVKRTGEKVFLECVQDMDHENMFWYRQDPGLGLRLIYFSYDVKMKEKGDIPEGYSVSREKKERFSLILESASTNQTSMYLCASAPRGARVTGELFFGEGSRLTVL.

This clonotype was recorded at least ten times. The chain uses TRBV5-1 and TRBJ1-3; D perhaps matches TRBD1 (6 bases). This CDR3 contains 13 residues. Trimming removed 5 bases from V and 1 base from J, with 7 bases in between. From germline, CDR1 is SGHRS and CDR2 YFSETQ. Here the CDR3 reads CASRQGSGNTIYF. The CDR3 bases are TGCGCCAGCAGACAGGGATCTGGAAACACCATATATTTT.

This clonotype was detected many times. The CDR3 sequence is CASSLVTGGASELFF. In DNA, the CDR3 is TGCGCCAGCAGCTTGGTAACAGGGGGTGCTTCGGAGCTGTTTTTT. The gene calls are TRBV5-1 and TRBJ2-2; 8 bases fit TRBD1. Germline loops: CDR1 SGHRS, CDR2 YFSETQ. Trimming cost V 0 bases and J 10 bases; bases outside gene matches: 8. This CDR3 is 15 amino acids long. Full variable domain (rest looked up from reference TRBV5-1 and TRBJ2-2): KAGVTQTPRYLIKTRGQQVTLSCSPISGHRSVSWYQQTPGQGLQFLFEYFSETQRNKGNFPGRFSGRQFSNSRSEMNVSTLELGDSALYLCASSLVTGGASELFFGEGSRLTVL.

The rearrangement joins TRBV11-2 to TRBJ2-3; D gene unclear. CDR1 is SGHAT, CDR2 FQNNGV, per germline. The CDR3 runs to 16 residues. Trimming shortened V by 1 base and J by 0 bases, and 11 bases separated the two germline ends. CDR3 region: CASSLGYWSSTDTQYF. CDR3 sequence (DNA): TGTGCCAGCAGCTTAGGGTATTGGTCTAGCACAGATACGCAGTATTTT.

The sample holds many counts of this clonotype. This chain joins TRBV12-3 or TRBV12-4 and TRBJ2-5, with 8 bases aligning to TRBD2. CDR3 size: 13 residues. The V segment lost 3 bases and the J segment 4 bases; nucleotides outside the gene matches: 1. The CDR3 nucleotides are TGTGCCAGCAGTTTCGGGGGGGGAGAGACCCAGTACTTC. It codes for CASSFGGGETQYF.

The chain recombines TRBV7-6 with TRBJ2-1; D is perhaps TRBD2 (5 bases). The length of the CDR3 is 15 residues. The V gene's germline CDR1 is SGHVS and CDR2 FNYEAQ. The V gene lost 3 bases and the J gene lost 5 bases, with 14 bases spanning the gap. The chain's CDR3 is CASSLGFRGHNEQFF. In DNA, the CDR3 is TGTGCCAGCAGCTTGGGGTTCCGGGGTCACAATGAGCAGTTCTTC. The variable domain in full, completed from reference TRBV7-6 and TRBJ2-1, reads GAGVSQSPRYKVTKRGQDVALRCDPISGHVSLYWYRQALGQGPEFLTYFNYEAQQDKSGLPNDRFSAERPEGSISTLTIQRTEQRDSAMYRCASSLGFRGHNEQFFGPGTRLTVL.

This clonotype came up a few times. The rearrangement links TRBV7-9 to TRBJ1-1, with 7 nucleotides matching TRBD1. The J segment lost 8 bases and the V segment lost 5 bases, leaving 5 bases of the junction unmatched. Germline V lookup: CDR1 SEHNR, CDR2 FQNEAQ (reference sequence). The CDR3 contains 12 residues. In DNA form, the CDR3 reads TGTGCCAGCAGCCTAAGGGGACAGGAAGCTTTCTTT. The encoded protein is CASSLRGQEAFF.

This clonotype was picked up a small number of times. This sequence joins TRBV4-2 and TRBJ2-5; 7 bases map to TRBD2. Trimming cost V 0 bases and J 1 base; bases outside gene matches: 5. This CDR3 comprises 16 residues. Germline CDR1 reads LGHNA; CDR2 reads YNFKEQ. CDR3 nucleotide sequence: TGTGCCAGCAGCCAAGATGGCGAGCGGGGCCAAGAGACCCAGTACTTC. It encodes CASSQDGERGQETQYF.

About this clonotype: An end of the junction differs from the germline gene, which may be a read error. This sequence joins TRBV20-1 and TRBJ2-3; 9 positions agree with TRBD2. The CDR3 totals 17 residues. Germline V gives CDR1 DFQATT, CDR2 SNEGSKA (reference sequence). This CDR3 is CCAGRGGSGGSTDTQYF. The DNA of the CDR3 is TGCTGTGCTGGGAGGGGGGGTAGCGGGGGAAGCACAGATACGCAGTATTTT.

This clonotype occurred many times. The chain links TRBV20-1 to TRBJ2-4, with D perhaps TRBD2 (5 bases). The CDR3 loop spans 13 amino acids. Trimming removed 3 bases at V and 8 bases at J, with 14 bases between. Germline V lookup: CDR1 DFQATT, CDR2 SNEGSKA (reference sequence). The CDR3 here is CSASNLMRDIQYF. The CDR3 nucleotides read TGCAGTGCTAGCAACCTTATGCGGGACATTCAGTACTTC.

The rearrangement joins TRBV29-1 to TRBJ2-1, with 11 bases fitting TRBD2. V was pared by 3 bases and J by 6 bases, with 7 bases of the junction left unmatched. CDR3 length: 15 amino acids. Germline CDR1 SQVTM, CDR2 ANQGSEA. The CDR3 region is CSVEGLAATGNEQFF. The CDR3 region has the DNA TGCAGCGTTGAGGGACTAGCGGCGACGGGCAATGAGCAGTTCTTC.